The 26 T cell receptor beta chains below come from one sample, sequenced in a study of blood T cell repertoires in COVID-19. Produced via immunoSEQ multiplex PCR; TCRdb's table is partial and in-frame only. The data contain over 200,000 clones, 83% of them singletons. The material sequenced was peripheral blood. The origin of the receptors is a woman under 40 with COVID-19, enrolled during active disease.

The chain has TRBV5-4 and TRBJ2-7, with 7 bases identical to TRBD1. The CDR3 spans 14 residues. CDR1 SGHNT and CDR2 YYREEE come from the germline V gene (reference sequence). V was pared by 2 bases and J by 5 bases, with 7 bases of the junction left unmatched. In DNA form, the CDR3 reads TGTGCCAGCAGCTTAACGGGACAGAACCACGAGCAGTACTTC. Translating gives CASSLTGQNHEQYF.

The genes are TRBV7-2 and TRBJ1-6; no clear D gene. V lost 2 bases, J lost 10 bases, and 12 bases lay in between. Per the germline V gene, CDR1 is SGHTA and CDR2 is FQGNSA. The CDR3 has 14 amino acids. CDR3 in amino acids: CASSLLGRESPLHF. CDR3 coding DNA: TGTGCCAGCAGCTTACTAGGGAGGGAATCACCCCTCCACTTT.

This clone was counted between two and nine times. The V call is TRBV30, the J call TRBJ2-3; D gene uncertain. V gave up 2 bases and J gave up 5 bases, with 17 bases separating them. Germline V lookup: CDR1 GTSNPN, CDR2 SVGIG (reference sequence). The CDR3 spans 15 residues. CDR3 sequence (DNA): TGTGCCTGGAGTATTGGTCTAGGCGACGGAGATACGCAGTATTTT. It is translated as CAWSIGLGDGDTQYF.

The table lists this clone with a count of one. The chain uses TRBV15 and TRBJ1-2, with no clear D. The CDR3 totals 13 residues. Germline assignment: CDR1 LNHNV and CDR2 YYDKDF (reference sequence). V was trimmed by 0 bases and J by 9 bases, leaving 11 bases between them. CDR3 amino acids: CATSRDFGSSYTF. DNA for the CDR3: TGTGCCACCAGCAGAGATTTCGGGAGTAGCTACACCTTC. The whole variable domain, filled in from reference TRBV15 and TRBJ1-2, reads DAMVIQNPRYQVTQFGKPVTLSCSQTLNHNVMYWYQQKSSQAPKLLFHYYDKDFNNEADTPDNFQSRRPNTSFCFLDIRSPGLGDTAMYLCATSRDFGSSYTFGSGTRLTVV.

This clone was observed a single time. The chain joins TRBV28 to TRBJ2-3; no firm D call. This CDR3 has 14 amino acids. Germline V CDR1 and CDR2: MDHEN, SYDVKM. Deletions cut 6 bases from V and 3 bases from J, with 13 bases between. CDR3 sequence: CASSQEPRTDTQYF. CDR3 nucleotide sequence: TGTGCCAGCAGCCAGGAACCCCGGACAGATACGCAGTATTTT.

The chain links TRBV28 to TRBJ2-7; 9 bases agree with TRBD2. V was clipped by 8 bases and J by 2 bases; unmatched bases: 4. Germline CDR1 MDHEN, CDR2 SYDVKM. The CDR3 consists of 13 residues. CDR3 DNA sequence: TGTGCCAGCCTGGGCGGGGGGGCCTACGAGCAGTACTTC. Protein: CASLGGGAYEQYF.

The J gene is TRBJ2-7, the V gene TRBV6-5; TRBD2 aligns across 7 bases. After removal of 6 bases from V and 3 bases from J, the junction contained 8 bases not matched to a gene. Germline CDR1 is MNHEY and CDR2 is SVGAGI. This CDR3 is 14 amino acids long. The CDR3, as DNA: TGTGCCAGCAGGGACTCTAGCGGCCTCTACGAGCAGTACTTC. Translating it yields CASRDSSGLYEQYF.

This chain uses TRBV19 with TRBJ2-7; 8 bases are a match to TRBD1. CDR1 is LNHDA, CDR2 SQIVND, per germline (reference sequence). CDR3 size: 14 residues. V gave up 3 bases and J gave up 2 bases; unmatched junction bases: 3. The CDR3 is CASSIGTGTYEQYF. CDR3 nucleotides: TGTGCCAGTAGTATTGGGACAGGAACCTACGAGCAGTACTTC.

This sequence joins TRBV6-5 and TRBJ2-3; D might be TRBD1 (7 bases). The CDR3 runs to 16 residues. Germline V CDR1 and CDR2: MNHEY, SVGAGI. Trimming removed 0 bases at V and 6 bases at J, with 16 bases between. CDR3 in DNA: TGTGCCAGCAGTTACTCGAAGATGGCAGGGGGGGATACGCAGTATTTT. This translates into CASSYSKMAGGDTQYF.

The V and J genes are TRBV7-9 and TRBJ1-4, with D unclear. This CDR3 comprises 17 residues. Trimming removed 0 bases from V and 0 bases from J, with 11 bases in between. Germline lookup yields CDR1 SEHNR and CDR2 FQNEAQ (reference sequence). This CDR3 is CASSLAVSRATNEKLFF. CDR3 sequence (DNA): TGTGCCAGCAGCTTAGCGGTCTCACGGGCAACTAATGAAAAACTGTTTTTT. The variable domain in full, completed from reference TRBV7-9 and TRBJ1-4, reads DTGVSQNPRHKITKRGQNVTFRCDPISEHNRLYWYRQTLGQGPEFLTYFQNEAQLEKSRLLSDRFSAERPKGSFSTLEIQRTEQGDSAMYLCASSLAVSRATNEKLFFGSGTQLSVL.

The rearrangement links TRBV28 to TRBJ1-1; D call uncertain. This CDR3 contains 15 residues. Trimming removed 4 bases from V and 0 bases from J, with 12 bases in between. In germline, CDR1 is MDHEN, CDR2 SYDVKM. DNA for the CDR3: TGTGCCAGCAGTTCCCTCCTAGAGGTGAACACTGAAGCTTTCTTT. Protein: CASSSLLEVNTEAFF.

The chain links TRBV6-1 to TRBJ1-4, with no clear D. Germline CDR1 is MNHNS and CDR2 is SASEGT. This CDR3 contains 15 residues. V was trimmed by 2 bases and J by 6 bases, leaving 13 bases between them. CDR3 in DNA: TGTGCCAGCAGTGAAATATTGGCAGCGGATGAAAAACTGTTTTTT. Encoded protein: CASSEILAADEKLFF.

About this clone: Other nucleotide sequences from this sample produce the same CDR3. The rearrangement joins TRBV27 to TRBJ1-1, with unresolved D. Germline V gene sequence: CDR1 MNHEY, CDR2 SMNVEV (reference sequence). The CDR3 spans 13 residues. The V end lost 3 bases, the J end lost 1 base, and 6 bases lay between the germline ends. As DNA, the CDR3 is TGTGCCAGCAGTTTGGGCAGGAACACTGAAGCTTTCTTT. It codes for CASSLGRNTEAFF.

DNA for the CDR3: TGTGCCAGCAGCCCGGGACAGTTCCCCTTGGAGCAGTACTTC. Translating it yields CASSPGQFPLEQYF. V and J are TRBV5-6 and TRBJ2-7; the match to TRBD1 covers 7 bases. The CDR3 sequence is 14 residues long. Germline CDR1 reads SGHDT; CDR2 reads YYEEEE. The J segment lost 7 bases and the V segment lost 4 bases, leaving 11 bases of the junction unmatched.

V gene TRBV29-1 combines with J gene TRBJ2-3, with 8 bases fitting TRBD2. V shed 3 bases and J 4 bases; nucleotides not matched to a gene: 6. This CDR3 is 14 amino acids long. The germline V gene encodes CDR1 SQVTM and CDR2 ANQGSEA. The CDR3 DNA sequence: TGCAGCGTTGACGGACTAGCTGGCCCAGATACGCAGTATTTT. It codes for CSVDGLAGPDTQYF.

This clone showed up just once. CDR3: CASGGRETQYF. The CDR3 DNA sequence: TGTGCCAGCGGAGGGAGGGAGACCCAGTACTTC. V is TRBV2 and J is TRBJ2-5; TRBD2 is a possible D gene (6 bases). Germline V gene lookup returns CDR1 SNHLY and CDR2 FYNNEI. V was trimmed by 8 bases and J by 5 bases, leaving 9 bases between them. CDR3 length: 11 residues. Using reference TRBV2 and TRBJ2-5 for the parts outside the CDR3, the full variable domain is EPEVTQTPSHQVTQMGQEVILRCVPISNHLYFYWYRQILGQKVEFLVSFYNNEISEKSEIFDDQFSVERPDGSNFTLKIRSTKLEDSAMYFCASGGRETQYFGPGTRLLVL.

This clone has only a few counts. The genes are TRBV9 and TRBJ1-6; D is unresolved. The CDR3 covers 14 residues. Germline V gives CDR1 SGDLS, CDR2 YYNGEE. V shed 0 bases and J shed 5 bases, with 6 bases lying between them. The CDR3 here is CASSVVEDNSPLHF. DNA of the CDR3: TGTGCCAGCAGCGTAGTCGAGGATAATTCACCCCTCCACTTT.

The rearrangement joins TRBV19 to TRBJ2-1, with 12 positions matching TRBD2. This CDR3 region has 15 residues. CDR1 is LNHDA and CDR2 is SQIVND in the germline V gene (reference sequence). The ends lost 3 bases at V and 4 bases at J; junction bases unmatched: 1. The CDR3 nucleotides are TGTGCCAGTAGTATGACTAGCGGGAGTTACAATGAGCAGTTCTTC. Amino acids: CASSMTSGSYNEQFF.

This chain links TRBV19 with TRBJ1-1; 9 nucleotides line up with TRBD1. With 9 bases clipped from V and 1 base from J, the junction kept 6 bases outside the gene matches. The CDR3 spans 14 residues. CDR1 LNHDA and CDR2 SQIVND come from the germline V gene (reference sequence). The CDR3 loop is CASFDRGKNTEAFF. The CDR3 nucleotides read TGTGCCAGCTTCGACAGGGGGAAGAACACTGAAGCTTTCTTT.

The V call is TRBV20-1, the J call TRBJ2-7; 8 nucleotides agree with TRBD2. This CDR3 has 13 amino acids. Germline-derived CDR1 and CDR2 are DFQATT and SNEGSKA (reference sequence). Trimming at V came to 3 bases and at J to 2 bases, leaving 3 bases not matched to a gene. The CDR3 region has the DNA TGCAGTGCTAGTCTAGCGGGTACCTACGAGCAGTACTTC. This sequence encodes CSASLAGTYEQYF.

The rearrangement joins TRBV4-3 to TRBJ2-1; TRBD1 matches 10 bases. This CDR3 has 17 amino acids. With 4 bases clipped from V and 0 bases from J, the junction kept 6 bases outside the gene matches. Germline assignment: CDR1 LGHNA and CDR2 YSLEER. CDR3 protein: CASSLRTGGLSYNEQFF. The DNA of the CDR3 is TGCGCCAGCAGCCTACGGACAGGGGGTCTCTCCTACAATGAGCAGTTCTTC.

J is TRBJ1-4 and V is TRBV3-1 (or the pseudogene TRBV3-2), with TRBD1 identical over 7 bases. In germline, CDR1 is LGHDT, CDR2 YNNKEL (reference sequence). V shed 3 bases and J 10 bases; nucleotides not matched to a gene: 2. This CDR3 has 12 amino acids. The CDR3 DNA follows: TGTGCCAGCAGCCACCCAGGGGGAAAACTGTTTTTT. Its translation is CASSHPGGKLFF.

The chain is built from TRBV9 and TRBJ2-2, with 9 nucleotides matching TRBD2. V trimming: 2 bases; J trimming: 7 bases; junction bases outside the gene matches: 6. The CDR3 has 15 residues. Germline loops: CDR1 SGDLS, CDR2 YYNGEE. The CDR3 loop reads CASSVGLAGHGELFF. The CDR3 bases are TGTGCCAGCAGCGTTGGCCTAGCGGGGCACGGGGAGCTGTTTTTT.

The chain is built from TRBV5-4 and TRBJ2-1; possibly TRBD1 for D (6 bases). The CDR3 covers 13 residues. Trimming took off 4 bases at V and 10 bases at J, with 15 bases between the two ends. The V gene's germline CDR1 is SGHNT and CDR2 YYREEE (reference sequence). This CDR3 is CASSITGKVEQFF. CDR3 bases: TGTGCCAGCAGCATCACAGGGAAGGTGGAGCAGTTCTTC.

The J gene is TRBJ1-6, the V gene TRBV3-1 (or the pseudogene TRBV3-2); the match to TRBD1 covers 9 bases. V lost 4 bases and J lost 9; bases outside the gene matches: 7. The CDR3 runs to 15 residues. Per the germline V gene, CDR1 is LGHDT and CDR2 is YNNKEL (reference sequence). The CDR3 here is CASSPLDRGGSPLHF. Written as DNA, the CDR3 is TGTGCCAGCAGCCCACTGGACAGGGGCGGTTCACCCCTCCACTTT.

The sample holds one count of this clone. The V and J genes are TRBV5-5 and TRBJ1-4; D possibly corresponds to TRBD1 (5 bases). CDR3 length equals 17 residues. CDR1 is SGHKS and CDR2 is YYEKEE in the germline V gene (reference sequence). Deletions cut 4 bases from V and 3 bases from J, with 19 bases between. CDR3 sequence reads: CASSPSLGGRANEKLFF. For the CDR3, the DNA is TGTGCCAGCAGCCCCAGTCTCGGGGGTAGGGCTAATGAAAAACTGTTTTTT.